This T cell receptor (beta chain) was recovered during a study of cytotoxic CD8 clonotypes in ibrutinib-treated CLL. Study-level points and caveats: Baseline clonality was higher than in age-matched healthy donors and moved in step with circulating CD8+ T-cell counts.

Germline lookup yields CDR1 MGHDK and CDR2 SYGVNS. Trimming stripped 1 base from V and 2 bases from J, with 2 bases between. The CDR3 is 12 amino acids. Cryopreserved PBMCs yielded around 2.1 micrograms of genomic DNA for TCR beta libraries. Clones were sequenced by immunoSEQ multiplex PCR, and TCRdb holds only the in-frame ones, with some missing. The sample has some 63,000 clones, 90% seen once. Worth noting for this clone: Its antigen is undetermined.

The J gene is TRBJ2-5, the V gene TRBV25-1, with D unresolved. The clonotype was recovered from a human donor with chronic lymphocytic leukemia. The material was PBMCs, obtained after 12 months of ibrutinib treatment. The CDR3 DNA sequence: TGTGCCAGCAGTGAATGGCAAGAGACCCAGTACTTC. Translation: CASSEWQETQYF.